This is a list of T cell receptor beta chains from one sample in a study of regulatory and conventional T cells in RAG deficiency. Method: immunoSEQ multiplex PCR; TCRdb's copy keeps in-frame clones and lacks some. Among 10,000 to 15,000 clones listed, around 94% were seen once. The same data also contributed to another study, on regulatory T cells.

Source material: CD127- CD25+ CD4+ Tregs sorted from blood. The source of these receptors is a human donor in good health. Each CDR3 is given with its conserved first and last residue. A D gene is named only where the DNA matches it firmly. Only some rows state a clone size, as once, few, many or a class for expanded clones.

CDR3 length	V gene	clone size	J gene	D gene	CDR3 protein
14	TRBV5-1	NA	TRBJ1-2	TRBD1	CASTPGTGNYGYTF
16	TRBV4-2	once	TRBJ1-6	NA	CASSPPGPTNNSPLHF
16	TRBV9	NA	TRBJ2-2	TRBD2	CASSSLAGGHTGELFF
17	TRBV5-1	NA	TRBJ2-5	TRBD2	CASAGWGSGGHQETQYF
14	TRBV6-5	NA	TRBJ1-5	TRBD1	CASRQGQVNQPQHF
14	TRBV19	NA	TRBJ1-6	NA	CASSRTANNSPLHF
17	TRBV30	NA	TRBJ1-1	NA	CAWSVEGDTLMNTEAFF
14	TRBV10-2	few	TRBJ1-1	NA	CASRRQALNTEAFF
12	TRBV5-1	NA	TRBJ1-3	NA	CASSDLGGVLYF
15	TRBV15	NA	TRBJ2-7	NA	CATSRVSKSSYEQYF
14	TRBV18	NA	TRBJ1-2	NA	CASSPPLRGYGYTF
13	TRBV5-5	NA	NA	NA	CASSLDPVGEQYF
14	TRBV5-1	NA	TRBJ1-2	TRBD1	CASSLDRGNYGYTF
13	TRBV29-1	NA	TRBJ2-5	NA	CSVDQLRQETQYF
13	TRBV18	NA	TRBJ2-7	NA	CASSPDRMREQYF
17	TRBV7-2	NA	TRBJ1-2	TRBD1	CASSSPRVGTGTYGYTF
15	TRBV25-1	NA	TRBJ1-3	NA	CASSARGRVGNTIYF
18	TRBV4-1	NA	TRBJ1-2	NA	CASSQEPSAVIPNYGYTF
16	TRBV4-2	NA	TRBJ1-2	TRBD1	CASSPVSGQGAYGYTF
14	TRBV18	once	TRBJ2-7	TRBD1	CASSPNRGPYEQYF
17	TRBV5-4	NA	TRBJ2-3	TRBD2	CASSLPGLAGGIDTQYF
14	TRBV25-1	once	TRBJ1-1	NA	CASSDPTQGTEAFF
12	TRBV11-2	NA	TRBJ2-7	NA	CASSLRSTGQYF
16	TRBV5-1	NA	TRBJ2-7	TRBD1	CASSLQQGGASYEQYF
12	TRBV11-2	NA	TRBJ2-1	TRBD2	CASSFDGGGKFF
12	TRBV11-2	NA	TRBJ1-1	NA	CASSLLRTEAFF
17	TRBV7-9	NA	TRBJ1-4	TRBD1	CASSPTGGVGTNEKLFF
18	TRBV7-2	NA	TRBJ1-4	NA	CASSPRYLTGTTNEKLFF
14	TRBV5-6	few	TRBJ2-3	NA	CASSWEEGTDTQYF
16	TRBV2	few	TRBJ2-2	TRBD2	CASAKASGGGTGELFF
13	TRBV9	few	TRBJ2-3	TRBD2	CASSANPAGGQYF
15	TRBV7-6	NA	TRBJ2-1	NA	CASSPLTGFVDEQFF
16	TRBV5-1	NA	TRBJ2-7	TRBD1	CASSLWMTGTIYEQYF
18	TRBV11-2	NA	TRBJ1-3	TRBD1	CASSLARQGSASGNTIYF
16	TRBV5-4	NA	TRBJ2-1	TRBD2	CASSLAASGAYNEQFF
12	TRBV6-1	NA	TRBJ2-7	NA	CASSESAYEQYF
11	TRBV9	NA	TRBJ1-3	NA	CASSPGNTIYF
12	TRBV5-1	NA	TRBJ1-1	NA	CASSPGRGGAFF
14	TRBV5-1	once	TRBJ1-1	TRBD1	CASSLDRAYTEAFF
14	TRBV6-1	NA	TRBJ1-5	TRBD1	CASSLDRGWQPQHF
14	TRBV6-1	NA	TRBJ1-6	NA	CASKPARDNSPLHF
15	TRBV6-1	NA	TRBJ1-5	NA	CASSYGGLRNQPQHF
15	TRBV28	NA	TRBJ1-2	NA	CASSLWAGANYGCTF
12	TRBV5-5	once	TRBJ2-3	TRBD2	CASSLSGDTQYF
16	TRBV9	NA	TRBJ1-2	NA	CASSVEGAWAVYGYTF
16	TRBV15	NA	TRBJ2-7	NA	CATSRSHTGRGYEQYF
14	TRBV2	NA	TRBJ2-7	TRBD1	CASRPGTGSYEQYF
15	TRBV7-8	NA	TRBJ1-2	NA	CASSQTGTPLYGYTF